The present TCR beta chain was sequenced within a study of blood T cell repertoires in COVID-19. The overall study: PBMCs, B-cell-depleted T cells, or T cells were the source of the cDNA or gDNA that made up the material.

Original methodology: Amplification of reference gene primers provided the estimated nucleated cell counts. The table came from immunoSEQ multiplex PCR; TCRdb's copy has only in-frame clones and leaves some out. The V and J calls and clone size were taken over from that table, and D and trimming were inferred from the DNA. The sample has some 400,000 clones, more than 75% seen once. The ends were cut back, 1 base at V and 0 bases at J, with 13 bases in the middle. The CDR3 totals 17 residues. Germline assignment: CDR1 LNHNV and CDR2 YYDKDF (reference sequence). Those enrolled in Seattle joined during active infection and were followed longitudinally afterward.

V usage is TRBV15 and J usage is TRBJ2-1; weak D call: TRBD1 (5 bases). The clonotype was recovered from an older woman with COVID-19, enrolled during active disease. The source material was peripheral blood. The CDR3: CATSRGLKGNSYNEQFF. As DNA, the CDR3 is TGTGCCACCAGCAGAGGTTTGAAGGGGAACTCCTACAATGAGCAGTTCTTC.